This TCR beta chain was sequenced in a study of cytomegalovirus exposure and HLA in healthy donors. Across the whole study: When fewer than 500 donors were genotyped, over 80% of them were found to fall in the Caucasian-associated ancestry cluster. Notes on the study in general: Under in vitro conditions, a few CMV-associated chains were confirmed as specific for CMV antigens. The study recorded 150 to 200 TCR beta chains that were cytomegalovirus-associated. The records held CMV serostatus as the only immune exposure information.

CDR3 size: 13 residues. Trimming cost V 6 bases and J 7 bases, with 16 bases left between them. CDR1 and CDR2 (germline): MNHEY, SMNVEV (reference sequence). Comments on this clone: Its antigen is not known.

13 Jbeta primers and 60 Vbeta primers were used for the PCR. Using immunoSEQ multiplex PCR, the repertoire was profiled, and TCRdb retains in-frame clones only, with some absent. The data contain about 70,000 clones, about 74% of them singletons. Sequences were obtained from PBMCs. The source of this sequence is a woman aged 55-69 years in good health and CMV-seropositive. This sequence joins TRBV27 and TRBJ2-7; weak D call: TRBD2 (5 bases). The CDR3 is CASSRWTALEQYF. As DNA, the CDR3 is TGTGCCAGCAGCCGATGGACTGCTTTGGAGCAGTACTTC.